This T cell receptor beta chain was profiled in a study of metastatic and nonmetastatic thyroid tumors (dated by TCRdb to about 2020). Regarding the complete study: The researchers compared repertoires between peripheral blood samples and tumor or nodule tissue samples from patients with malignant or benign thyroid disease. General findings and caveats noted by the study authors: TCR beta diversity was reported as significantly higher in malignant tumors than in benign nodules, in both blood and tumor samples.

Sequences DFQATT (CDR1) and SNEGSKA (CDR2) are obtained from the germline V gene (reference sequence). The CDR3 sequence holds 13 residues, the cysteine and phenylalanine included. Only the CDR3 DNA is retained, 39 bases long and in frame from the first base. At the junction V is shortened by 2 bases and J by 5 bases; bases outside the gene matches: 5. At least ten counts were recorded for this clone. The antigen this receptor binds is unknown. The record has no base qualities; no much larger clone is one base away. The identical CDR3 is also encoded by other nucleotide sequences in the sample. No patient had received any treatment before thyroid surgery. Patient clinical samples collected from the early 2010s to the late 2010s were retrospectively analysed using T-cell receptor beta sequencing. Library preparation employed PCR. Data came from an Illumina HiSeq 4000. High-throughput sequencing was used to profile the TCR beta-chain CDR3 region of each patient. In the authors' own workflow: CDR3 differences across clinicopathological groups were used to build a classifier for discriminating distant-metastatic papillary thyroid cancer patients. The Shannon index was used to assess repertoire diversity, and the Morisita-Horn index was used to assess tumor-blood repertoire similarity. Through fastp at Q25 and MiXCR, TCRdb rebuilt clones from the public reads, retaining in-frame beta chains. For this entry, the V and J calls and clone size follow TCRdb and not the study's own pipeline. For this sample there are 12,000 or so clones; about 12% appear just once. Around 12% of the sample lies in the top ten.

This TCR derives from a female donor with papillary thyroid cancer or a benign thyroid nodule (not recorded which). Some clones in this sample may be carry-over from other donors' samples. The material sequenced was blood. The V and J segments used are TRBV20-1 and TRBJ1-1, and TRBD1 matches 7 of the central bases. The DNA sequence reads TGCAGTGCTAGAAACAGGGGCAGGACTGAAGCTTTCTTT. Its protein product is CSARNRGRTEAFF.